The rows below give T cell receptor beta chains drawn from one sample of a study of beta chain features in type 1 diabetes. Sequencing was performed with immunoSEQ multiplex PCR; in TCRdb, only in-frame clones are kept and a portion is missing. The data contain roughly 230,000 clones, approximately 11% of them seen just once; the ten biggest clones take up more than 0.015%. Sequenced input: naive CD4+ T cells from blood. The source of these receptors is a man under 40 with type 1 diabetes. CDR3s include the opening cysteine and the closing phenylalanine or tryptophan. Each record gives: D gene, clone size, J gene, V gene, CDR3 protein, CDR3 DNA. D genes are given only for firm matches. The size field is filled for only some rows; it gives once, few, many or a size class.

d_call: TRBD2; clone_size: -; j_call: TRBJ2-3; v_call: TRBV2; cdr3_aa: CASSDGSGGQDTQYF; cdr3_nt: TGTGCCAGCAGTGATGGTAGCGGGGGACAAGATACGCAGTATTTT
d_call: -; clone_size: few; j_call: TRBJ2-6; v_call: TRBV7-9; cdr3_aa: CASGTGSSGANVLTF; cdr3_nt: TGTGCCAGCGGCACAGGATCCTCTGGGGCCAACGTCCTGACTTTC
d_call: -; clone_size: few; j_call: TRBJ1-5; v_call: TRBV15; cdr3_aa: CATSREWGGSRQPQHF; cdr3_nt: TGTGCCACCAGCAGAGAGTGGGGAGGTTCACGGCAGCCCCAGCATTTT
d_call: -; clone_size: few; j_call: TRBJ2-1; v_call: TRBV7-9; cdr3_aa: CASSARSNEQFF; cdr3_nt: TGTGCCAGCAGCGCCAGATCTAATGAGCAGTTCTTC
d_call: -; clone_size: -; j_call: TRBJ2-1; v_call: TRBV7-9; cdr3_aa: CASSLRTASSYNEQFF; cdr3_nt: TGTGCCAGCAGTCTTAGAACAGCAAGCTCCTACAATGAGCAGTTCTTC
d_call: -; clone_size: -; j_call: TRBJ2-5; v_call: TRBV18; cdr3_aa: CASSPPSGNQETQYF; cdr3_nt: TGTGCCAGCTCACCACCGTCAGGGAACCAAGAGACCCAGTACTTC
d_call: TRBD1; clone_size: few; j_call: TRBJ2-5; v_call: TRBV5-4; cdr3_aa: CASSPGGQGPGETQYF; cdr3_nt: TGTGCCAGCAGCCCCGGAGGACAGGGCCCAGGAGAGACCCAGTACTTC
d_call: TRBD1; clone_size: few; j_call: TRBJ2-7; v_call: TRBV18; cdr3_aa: CASSPKTGGINEQYF; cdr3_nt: TGTGCCAGCTCACCGAAGACAGGGGGTATAAACGAGCAGTACTTC
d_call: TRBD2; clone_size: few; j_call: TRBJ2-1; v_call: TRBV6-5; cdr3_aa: CASSYSLAGGREQFF; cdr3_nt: TGTGCCAGCAGTTACTCGCTGGCGGGGGGGCGTGAGCAGTTCTTC
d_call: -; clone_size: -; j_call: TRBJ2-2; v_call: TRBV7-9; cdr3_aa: CASSERGNTGELFF; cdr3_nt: TGTGCCAGCAGCGAACGGGGGAACACCGGGGAGCTGTTTTTT
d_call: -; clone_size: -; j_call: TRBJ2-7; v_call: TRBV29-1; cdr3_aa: CSVPGGGLYEQYF; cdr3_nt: TGCAGCGTCCCGGGTGGCGGATTGTACGAGCAGTACTTC
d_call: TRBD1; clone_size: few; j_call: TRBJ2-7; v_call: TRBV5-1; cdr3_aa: CASSLAGTGVGEQYF; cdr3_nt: TGCGCCAGCAGCTTGGCCGGGACAGGGGTAGGGGAGCAGTACTTC
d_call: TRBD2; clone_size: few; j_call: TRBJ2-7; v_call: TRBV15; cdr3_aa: CATSRGSGGPYEQYF; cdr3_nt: TGTGCCACCAGCAGAGGTAGCGGGGGGCCCTACGAGCAGTACTTC
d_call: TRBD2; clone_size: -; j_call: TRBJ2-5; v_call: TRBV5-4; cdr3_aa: CASSRLDKRGPWETQYF; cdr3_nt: TGTGCCAGCAGCCGGCTAGACAAGCGGGGGCCTTGGGAGACCCAGTACTTC
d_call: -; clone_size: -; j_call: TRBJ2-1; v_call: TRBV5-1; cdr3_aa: CASSLAASSYNEQFF; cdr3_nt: TGCGCCAGCAGCTTGGCTGCGTCGTCCTACAATGAGCAGTTCTTC
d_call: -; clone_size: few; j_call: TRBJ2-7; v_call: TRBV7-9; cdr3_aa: CASSSSTPSGYEQYF; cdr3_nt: TGTGCCAGCAGCTCATCTACCCCTTCGGGGTACGAGCAGTACTTC
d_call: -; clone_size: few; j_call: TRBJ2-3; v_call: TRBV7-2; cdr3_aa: CASRPQGTSTDTQYF; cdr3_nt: TGTGCCAGCAGACCCCAGGGAACTAGCACAGATACGCAGTATTTT
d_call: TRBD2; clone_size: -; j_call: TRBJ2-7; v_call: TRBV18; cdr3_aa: CASSPGAGENEQYF; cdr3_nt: TGTGCCAGCTCACCAGGAGCGGGGGAAAACGAGCAGTACTTC
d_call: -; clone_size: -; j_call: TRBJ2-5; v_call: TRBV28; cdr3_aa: CASSFSETQYF; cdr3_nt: TGTGCCAGCAGTTTTTCGGAGACCCAGTACTTC
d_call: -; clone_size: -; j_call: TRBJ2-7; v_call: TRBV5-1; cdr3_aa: CASGPGDVSSYEQYF; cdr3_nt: TGCGCCAGCGGCCCTGGAGACGTAAGCTCCTACGAGCAGTACTTC
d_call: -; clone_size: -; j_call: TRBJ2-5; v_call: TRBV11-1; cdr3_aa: CASSLASRNQETQYF; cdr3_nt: TGTGCCAGCAGCTTAGCATCGAGGAACCAAGAGACCCAGTACTTC
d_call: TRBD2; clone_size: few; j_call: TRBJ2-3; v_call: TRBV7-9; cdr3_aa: CASSRGRLAGAASTDTQYF; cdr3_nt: TGTGCCAGCAGCCGCGGAAGACTAGCGGGCGCCGCTAGCACAGATACGCAGTATTTT
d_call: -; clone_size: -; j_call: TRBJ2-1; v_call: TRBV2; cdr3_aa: CASSPQGPHEQFF; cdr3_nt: TGTGCCAGCAGTCCACAGGGTCCCCATGAGCAGTTCTTC
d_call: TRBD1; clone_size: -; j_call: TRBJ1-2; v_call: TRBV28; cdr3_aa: CASRTGTGSDGYTF; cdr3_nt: TGTGCCAGCAGAACCGGGACAGGGAGCGATGGCTACACCTTC
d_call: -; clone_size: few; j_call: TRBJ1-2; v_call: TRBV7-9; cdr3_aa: CALRGGEGSYGYTF; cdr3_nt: TGTGCTCTGCGCGGGGGAGAGGGTAGCTATGGCTACACCTTC
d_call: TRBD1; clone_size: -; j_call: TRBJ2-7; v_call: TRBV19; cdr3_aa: CASSDTGARDEQYF; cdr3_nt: TGTGCCAGTAGCGATACAGGGGCTCGGGACGAGCAGTACTTC
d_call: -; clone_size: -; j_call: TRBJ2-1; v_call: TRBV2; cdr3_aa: CASSIRGGNNEQFF; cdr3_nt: TGTGCCAGCAGCATAAGGGGGGGTAACAATGAGCAGTTCTTC
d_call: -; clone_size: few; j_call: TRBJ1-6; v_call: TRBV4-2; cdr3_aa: CASSQGPSQGASSPLHF; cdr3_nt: TGTGCCAGCAGCCAAGGTCCCTCCCAGGGTGCCAGTTCACCCCTCCACTTT
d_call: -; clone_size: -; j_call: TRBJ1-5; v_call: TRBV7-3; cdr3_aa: CASSQGGRNQPQHF; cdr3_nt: TGTGCCAGCAGCCAAGGGGGACGCAATCAGCCCCAGCATTTT
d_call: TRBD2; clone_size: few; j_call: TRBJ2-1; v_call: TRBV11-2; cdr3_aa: CASGGDWRNEQFF; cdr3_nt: TGTGCCAGCGGGGGGGACTGGCGAAATGAGCAGTTCTTC
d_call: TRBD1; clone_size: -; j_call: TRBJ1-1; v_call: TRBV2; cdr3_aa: CASGDRKNTEAFF; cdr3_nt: TGTGCCAGCGGGGACAGAAAGAACACTGAAGCTTTCTTT
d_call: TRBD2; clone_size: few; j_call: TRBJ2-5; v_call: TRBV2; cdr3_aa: CASGGEYQETQYF; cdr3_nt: TGTGCCAGCGGGGGGGAGTACCAAGAGACCCAGTACTTC
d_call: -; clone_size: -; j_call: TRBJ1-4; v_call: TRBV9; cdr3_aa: CASSAGDTRGEKLFF; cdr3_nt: TGTGCCAGCAGCGCTGGGGACACCCGGGGTGAAAAACTGTTTTTT
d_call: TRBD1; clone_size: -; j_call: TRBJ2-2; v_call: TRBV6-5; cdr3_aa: CASSPTTGAGELFF; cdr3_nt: TGTGCCAGCAGTCCCACCACAGGGGCAGGGGAGCTGTTTTTT
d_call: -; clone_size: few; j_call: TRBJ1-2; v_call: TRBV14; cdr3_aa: CASSPGIYGYTF; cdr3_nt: TGTGCCAGCAGCCCCGGGATTTATGGCTACACCTTC
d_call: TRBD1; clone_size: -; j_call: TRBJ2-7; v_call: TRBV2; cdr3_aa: CATLYSGTGVYEQYF; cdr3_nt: TGTGCCACCCTATACTCCGGGACAGGGGTCTACGAGCAGTACTTC
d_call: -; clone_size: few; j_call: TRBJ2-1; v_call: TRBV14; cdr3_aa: CASSQVPGYPYNEQFF; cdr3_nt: TGTGCCAGCAGCCAAGTCCCGGGGTACCCCTACAATGAGCAGTTCTTC
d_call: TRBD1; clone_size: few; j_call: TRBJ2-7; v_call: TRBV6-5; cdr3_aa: CASRPGQGTYEQYF; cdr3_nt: TGTGCCAGCAGACCGGGACAGGGAACCTACGAGCAGTACTTC
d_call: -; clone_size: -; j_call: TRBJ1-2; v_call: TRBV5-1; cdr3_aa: CASSLGDRYGYTF; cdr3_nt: TGCGCCAGCAGCTTGGGTGACAGATATGGCTACACCTTC
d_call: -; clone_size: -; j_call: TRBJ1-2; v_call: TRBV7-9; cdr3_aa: CASSRVQAKGYGYTF; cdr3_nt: TGTGCCAGCAGCCGCGTCCAGGCGAAAGGCTATGGCTACACCTTC
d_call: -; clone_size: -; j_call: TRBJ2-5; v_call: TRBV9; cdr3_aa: CASSVEPGEETQYF; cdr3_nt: TGTGCCAGCAGCGTAGAGCCGGGGGAGGAGACCCAGTACTTC
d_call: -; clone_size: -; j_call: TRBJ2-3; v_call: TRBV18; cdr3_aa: CASSPPGSRPDTQYF; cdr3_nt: TGTGCCAGCTCACCCCCGGGGTCACGCCCGGATACGCAGTATTTT
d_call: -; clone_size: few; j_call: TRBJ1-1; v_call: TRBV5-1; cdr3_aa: CASSGGTGRTEAFF; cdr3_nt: TGCGCCAGCAGCGGGGGGACGGGACGCACTGAAGCTTTCTTT
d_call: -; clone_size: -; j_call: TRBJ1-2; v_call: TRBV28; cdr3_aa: CASRTGGNYGYTF; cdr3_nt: TGTGCCAGCAGAACCGGCGGTAACTATGGCTACACCTTC
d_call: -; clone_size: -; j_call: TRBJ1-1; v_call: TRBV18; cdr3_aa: CASSPDRFMNTEAFF; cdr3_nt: TGTGCCAGCTCACCCGACAGGTTCATGAACACTGAAGCTTTCTTT
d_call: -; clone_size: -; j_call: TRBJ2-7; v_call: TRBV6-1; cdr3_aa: CASSSWTGVDYEQYF; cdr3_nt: TGTGCCAGCAGTTCTTGGACCGGGGTGGACTACGAGCAGTACTTC
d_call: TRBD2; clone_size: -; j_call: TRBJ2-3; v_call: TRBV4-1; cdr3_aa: CASSQPSGGGDTQYF; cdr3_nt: TGCGCCAGCAGCCAACCTAGCGGGGGAGGAGATACGCAGTATTTT
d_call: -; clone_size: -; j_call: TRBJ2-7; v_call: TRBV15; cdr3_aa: CATSRDHSYEQYF; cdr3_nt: TGTGCCACCAGCAGAGACCATTCCTACGAGCAGTACTTC
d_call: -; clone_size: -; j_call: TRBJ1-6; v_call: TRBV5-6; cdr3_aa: CASSLTTGSPQENSPLHF; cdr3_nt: TGTGCCAGCAGCTTAACTACAGGGTCTCCTCAGGAAAATTCACCCCTCCACTTT
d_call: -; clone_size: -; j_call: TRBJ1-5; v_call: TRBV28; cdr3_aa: CASSSHLGGGQPQHF; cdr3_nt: TGTGCCAGCAGTTCCCACTTAGGGGGAGGGCAGCCCCAGCATTTT
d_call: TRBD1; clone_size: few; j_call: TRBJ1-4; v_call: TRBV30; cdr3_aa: CAWSQTGLGEKLFF; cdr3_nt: TGTGCCTGGAGTCAGACAGGGTTAGGGGAAAAACTGTTTTTT